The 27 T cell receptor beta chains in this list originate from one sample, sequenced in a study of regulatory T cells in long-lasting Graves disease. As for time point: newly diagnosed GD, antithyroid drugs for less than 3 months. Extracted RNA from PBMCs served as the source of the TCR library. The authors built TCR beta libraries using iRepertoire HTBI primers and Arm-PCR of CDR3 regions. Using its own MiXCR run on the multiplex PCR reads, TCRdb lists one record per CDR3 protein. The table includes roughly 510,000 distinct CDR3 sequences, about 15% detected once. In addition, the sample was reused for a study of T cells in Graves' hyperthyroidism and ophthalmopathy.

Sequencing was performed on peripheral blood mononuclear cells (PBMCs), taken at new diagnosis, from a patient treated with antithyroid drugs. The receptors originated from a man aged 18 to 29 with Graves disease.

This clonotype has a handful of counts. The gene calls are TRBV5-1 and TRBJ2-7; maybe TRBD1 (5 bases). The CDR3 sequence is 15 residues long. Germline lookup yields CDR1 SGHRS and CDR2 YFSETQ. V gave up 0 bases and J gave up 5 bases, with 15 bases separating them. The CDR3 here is CASSLGQLGLDEQYF. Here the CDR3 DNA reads TGCGCCAGCAGCTTGGGACAGTTGGGGTTAGACGAGCAGTACTTC.

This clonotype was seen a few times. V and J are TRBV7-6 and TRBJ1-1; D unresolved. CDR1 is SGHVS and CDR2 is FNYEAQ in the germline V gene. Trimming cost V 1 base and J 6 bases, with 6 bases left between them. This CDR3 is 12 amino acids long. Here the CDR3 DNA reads TGTGCCAGCAGCTTAGGGGCCGCTGAAGCTTTCTTT. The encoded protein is CASSLGAAEAFF.

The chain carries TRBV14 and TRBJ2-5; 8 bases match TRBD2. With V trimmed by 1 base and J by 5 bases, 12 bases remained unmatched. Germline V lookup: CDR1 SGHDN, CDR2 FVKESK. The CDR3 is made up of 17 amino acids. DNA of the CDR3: TGTGCCAGCAGCCAAGTTGCAGCGGGAGCCCGTGGCGAGACCCAGTACTTC. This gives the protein CASSQVAAGARGETQYF. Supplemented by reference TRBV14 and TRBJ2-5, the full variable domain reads EAGVTQFPSHSVIEKGQTVTLRCDPISGHDNLYWYRRVMGKEIKFLLHFVKESKQDESGMPNNRFLAERTGGTYSTLKVQPAELEDSGVYFCASSQVAAGARGETQYFGPGTRLLVL.

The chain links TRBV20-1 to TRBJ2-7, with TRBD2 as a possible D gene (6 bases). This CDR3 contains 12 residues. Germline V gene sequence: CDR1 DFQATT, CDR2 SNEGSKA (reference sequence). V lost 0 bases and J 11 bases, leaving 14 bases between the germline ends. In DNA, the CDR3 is TGCAGTGCTAGAGACGGGACTCCAGAAGAGTACTTC. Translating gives CSARDGTPEEYF.

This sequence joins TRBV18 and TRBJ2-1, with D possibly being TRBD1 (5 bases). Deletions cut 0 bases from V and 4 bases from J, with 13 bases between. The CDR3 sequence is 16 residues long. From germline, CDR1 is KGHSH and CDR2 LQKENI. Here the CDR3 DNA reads TGTGCCAGCTCACCACCCTATGGGGCCGGATACAATGAGCAGTTCTTC. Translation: CASSPPYGAGYNEQFF.

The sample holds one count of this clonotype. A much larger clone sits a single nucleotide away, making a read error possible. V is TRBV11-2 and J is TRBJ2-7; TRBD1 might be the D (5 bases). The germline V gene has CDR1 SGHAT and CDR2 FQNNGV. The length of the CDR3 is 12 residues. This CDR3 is CAGSLGDVEQYF. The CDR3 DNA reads TGTGCCGGCAGCTTAGGGGATGTCGAGCAGTACTTC. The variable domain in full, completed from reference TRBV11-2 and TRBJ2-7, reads EAGVAQSPRYKIIEKRQSVAFWCNPISGHATLYWYQQILGQGPKLLIQFQNNGVVDDSQLPKDRFSAERLKGVDSTLKIQPAKLEDSAVYLCAGSLGDVEQYFGPGTRLTVT.

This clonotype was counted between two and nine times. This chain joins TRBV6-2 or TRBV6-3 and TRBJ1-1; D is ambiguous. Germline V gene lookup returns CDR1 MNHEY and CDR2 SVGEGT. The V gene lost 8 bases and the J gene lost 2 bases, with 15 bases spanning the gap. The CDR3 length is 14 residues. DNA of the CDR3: TGTGCCAGCGATAACGGACCAAAAAACACTGAAGCTTTCTTT. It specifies CASDNGPKNTEAFF.

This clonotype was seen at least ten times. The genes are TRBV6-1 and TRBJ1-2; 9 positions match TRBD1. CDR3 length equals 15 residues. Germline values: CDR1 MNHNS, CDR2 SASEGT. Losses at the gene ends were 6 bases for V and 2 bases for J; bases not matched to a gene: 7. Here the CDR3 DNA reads TGTGCCAGCAGGAGTTTCGGGACAGGGAACTATGGCTACACCTTC. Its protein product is CASRSFGTGNYGYTF.

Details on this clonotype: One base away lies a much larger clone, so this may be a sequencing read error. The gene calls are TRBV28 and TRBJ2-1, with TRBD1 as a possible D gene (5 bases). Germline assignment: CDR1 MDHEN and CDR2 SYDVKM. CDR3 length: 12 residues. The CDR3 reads CASRTTAETQCF. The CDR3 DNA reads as TGTGCCAGCAGAACGACAGCAGAGACCCAGTGCTTC.

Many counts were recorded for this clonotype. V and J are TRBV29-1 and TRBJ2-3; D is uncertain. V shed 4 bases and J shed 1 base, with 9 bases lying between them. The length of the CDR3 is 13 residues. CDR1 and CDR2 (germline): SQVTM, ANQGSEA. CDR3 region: CSVVSRRTDTQYF. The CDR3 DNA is TGCAGCGTTGTGTCTAGGCGCACAGATACGCAGTATTTT.

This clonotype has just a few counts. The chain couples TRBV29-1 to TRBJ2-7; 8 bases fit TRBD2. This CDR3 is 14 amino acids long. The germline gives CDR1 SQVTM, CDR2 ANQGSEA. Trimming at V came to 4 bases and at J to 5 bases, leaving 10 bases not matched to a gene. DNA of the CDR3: TGCAGCGTTGTGGGTCGCGGGAGGTTCAACGAGCAGTACTTC. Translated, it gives CSVVGRGRFNEQYF.

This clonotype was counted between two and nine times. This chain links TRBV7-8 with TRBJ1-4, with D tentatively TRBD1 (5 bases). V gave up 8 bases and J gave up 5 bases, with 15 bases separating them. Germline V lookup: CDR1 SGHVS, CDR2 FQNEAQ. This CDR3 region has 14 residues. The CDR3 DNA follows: TGTGCCAGCTCGCGAGGCAGGGCGAATGAAAAACTGTTTTTT. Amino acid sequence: CASSRGRANEKLFF.

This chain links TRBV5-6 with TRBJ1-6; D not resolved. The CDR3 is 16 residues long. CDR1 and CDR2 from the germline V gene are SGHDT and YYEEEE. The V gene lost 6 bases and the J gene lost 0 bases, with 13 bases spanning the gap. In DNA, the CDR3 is TGTGCCAGCAACCTGAGATTGGACTCCTATAATTCACCCCTCCACTTT. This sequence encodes CASNLRLDSYNSPLHF.

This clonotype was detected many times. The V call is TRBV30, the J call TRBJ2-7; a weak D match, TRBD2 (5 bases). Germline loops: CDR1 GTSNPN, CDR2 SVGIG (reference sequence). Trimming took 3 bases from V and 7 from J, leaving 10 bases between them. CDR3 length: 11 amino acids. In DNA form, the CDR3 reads TGTGCCTGGAGCGCCTGGGAGGAGCAGTACTTC. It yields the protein CAWSAWEEQYF. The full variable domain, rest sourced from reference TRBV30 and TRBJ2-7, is SQTIHQWPATLVQPVGSPLSLECTVEGTSNPNLYWYRQAAGRGLQLLFYSVGIGQISSEVPQNLSASRPQDRQFILSSKKLLLSDSGFYLCAWSAWEEQYFGPGTRLTVT.

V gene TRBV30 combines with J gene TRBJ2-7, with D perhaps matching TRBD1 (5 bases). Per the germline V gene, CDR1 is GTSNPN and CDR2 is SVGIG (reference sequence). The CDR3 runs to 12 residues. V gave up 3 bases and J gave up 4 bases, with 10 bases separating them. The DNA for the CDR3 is TGTGCCTGGAGCCAGGGCCCATACGAGCAGTACTTC. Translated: CAWSQGPYEQYF.

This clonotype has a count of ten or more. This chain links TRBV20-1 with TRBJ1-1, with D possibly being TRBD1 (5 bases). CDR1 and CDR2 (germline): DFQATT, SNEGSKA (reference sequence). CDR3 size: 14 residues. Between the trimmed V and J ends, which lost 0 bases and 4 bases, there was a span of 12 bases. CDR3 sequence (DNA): TGCAGTGCTAGAGATGGTAGGGGAACCACTGAAGCTTTCTTT. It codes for CSARDGRGTTEAFF.

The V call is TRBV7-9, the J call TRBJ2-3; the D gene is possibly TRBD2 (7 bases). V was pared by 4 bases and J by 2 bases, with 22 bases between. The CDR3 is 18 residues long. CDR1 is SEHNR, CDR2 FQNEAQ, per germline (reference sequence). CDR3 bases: TGTGCCAGCAGCTCAAAAGGGGGTGCGGGGGCCCTCACAGATACGCAGTATTTT. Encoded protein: CASSSKGGAGALTDTQYF.

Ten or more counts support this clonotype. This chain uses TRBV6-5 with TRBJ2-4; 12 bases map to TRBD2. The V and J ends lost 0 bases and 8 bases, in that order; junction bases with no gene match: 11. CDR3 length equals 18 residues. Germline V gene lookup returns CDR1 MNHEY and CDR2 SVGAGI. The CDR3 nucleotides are TGTGCCAGCAGTTACTCCTTTGCAAGACTAGCGGGAGCGGACATTCAGTACTTC. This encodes CASSYSFARLAGADIQYF.

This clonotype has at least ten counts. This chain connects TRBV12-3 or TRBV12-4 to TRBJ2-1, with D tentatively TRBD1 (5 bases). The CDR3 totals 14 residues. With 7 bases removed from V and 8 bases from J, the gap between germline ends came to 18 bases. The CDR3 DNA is TGTGCCAGCAACTACAGGTTTGTAGGAGATGAGCAGTTCTTC. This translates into CASNYRFVGDEQFF.

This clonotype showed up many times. In DNA form, the CDR3 reads TGTGCCAGCAGCCGGGACAGGGACGCGTACAATGAGCAGTTCTTC. This sequence encodes CASSRDRDAYNEQFF. V gene TRBV6-2 or TRBV6-3 combines with J gene TRBJ2-1; TRBD1 agrees at 9 bases. This CDR3 comprises 15 residues. Trimming removed 6 bases from V and 4 bases from J; junction bases left unmatched: 7. Germline CDR1 MNHEY, CDR2 SVGEGT.

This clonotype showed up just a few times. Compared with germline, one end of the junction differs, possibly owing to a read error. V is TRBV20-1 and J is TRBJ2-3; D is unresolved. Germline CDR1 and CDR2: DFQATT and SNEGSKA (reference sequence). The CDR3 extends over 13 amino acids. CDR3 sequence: CSAQSTRTNTQYF. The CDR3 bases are TGCAGTGCCCAAAGCACTCGCACAAATACGCAGTATTTT.

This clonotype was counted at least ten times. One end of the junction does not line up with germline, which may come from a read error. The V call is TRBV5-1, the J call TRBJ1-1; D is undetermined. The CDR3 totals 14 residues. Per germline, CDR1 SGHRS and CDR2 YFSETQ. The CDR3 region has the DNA TGTGCCAGCAGCTTTGGCGGCATGAACACTGAAGCTTTCTTT. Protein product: CASSFGGMNTEAFF.

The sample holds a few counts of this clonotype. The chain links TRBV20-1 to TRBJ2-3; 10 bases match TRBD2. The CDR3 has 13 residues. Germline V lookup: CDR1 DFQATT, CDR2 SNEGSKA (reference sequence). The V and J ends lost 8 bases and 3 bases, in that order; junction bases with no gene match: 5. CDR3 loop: CSTLSGRTDTQYF. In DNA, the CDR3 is TGCAGTACCCTTAGCGGGAGGACAGATACGCAGTATTTT.

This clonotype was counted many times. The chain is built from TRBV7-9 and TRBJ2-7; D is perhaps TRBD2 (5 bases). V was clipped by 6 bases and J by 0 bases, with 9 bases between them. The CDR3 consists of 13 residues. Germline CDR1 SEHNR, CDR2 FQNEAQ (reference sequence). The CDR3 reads CASSLANSYEQYF. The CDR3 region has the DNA TGTGCCAGCAGTCTAGCTAACTCCTACGAGCAGTACTTC.

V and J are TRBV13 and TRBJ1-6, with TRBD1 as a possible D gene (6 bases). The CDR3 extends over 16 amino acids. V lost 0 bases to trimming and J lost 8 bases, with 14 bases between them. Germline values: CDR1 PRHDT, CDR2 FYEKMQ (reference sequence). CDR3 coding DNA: TGTGCCAGCAGCTTAGGCTCGGGGGCGCGGGATTCACCCCTCCACTTT. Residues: CASSLGSGARDSPLHF.

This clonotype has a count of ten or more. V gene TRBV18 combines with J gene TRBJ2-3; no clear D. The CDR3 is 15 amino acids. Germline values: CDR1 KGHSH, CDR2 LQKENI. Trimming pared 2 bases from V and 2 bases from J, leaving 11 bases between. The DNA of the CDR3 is TGTGCCAGCTCACCAACATCACAGTCCACAGATACGCAGTATTTT. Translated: CASSPTSQSTDTQYF.

The CDR3 here is CASSRGSGQTAFF. The CDR3 bases are TGTGCCAGCTCCAGGGGCTCAGGGCAGACCGCTTTCTTT. The rearrangement links TRBV7-9 to TRBJ1-1, with a possible D match to TRBD1 (6 bases). V was shortened by 8 bases and J by 11 bases, with 21 bases between the two germline ends. The germline V gene has CDR1 SEHNR and CDR2 FQNEAQ (reference sequence). This CDR3 has 13 amino acids. Full variable domain (outside the CDR3, taken from reference TRBV7-9 and TRBJ1-1): DTGVSQNPRHKITKRGQNVTFRCDPISEHNRLYWYRQTLGQGPEFLTYFQNEAQLEKSRLLSDRFSAERPKGSFSTLEIQRTEQGDSAMYLCASSRGSGQTAFFGQGTRLTVV.